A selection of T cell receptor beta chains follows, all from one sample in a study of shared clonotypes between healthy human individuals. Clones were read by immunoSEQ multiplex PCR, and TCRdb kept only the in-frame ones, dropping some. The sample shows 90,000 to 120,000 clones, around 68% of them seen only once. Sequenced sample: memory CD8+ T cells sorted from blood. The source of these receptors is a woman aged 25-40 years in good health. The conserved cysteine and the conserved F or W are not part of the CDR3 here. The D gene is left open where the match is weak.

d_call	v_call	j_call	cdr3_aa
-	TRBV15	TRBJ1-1	ATSRRDTREAF
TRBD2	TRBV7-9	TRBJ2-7	ASSSGTSLTNPYEQY
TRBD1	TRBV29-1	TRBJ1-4	SVNQRTGVGEKLF
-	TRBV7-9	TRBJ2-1	ATTHRRATYNEQF
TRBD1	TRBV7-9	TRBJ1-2	ASRPGQGERIGYGYT
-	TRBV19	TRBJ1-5	ASSMFWARRNQPQH
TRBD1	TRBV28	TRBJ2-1	ASSSGTGSLSYNEQF
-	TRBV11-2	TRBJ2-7	ASSSPTRGMAYEQY
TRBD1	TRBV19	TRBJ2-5	ASTLRGTGGPETQY
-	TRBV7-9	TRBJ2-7	ASSLGTAPEQY
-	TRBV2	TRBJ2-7	ALTPVARYEQY
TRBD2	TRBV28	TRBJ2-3	ASSSTDRLAGAGTDTQY
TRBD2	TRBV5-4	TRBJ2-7	ASSFSGLAGALAEQY